This TCR beta chain was recovered during a study of prognosis after radiotherapy for stage I lung cancer. Study background: Tumor type comprised squamous cell carcinoma in seven patients and adenocarcinoma in twelve.

Broader study findings: There was a fall in unique TCR clone counts after stereotactic body radiation therapy, median about 10,000 versus 6,900.

V was pared by 6 bases and J by 5 bases, with 11 bases of the junction left unmatched. The CDR3 has 15 residues. Genomic DNA was subjected to two-round multiplex PCR for amplification of TCR beta CDR3. Primers were specific to each TRBV and TRBJ gene in first-round PCR. MiXCR was run by TCRdb on the multiplex PCR reads, yielding one entry per CDR3 protein. The sample consists of about 8,500 distinct CDR3 sequences, less than 70% of them appearing once. By frequency in the sample, this clonotype is medium-sized. Its antigen is not known. The receptor was isolated from a donor aged 50 or older with non-small cell lung cancer. The gene calls are TRBV12-3 or TRBV12-4 and TRBJ2-3, with 7 bases matching TRBD1. The starting material was PBMCs, obtained before or after stereotactic body radiation therapy (not recorded which). For the CDR3, the DNA is TGTGCCAGCAGCGGAGGACAGGCTTCACAAGATACGCAGTATTTT. Protein: CASSGGQASQDTQYF.